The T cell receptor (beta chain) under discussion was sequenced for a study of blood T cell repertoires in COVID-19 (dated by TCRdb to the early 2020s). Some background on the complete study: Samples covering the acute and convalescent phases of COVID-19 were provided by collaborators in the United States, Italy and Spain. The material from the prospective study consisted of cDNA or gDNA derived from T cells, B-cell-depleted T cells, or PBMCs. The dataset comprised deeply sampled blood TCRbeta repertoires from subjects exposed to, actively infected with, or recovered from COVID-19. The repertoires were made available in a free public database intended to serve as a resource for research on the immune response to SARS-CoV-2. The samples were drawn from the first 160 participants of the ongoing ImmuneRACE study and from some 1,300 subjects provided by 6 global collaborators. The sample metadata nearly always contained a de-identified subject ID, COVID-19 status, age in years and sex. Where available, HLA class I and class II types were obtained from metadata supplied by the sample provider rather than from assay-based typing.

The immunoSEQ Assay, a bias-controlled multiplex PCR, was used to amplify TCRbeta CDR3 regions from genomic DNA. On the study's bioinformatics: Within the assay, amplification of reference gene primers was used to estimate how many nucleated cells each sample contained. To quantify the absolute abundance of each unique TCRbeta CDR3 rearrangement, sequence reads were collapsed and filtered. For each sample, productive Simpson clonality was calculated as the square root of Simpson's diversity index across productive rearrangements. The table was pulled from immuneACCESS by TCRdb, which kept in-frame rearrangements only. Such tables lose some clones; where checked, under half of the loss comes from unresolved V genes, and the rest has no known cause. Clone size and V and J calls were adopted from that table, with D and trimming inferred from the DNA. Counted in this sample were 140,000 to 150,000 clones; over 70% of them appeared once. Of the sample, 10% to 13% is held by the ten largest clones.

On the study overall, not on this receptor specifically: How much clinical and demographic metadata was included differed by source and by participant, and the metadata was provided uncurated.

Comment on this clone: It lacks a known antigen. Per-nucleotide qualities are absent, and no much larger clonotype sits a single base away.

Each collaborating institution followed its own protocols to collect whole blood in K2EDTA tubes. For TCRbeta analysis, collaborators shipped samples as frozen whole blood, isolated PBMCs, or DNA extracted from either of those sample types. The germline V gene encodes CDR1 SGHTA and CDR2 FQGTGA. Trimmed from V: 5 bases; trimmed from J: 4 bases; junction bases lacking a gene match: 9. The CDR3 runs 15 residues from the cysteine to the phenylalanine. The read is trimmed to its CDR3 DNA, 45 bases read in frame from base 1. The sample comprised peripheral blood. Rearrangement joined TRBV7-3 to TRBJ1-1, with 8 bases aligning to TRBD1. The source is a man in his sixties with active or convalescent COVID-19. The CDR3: CASSRDRGGTTEAFF. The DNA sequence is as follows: TGTGCCAGCAGCCGAGACAGGGGAGGAACCACTGAAGCTTTCTTT.